The present T cell receptor beta chain was sequenced within a study of CD4 T cells in relation to SARS-CoV-2 and coronaviruses. About the study: Convalescent donors were aged about 20 to 80, with median approximately 39 years.

Concerning this clone itself: Its antigen remains unidentified.

Profiled with immunoSEQ multiplex PCR; TCRdb holds only in-frame clones, not every one. The profile shows about 37,000 clones, 80% to 90% of them singletons. Germline assignment: CDR1 SGHDN and CDR2 FVKESK. The CDR3 length is 19 residues. V lost 2 bases, J lost 4 bases, and 12 bases stayed unmatched. Whole-study results and caveats: Compared with monoreactive clones, crossreactive clones showed significantly weaker SARS-CoV-2 expansion.

The chain joins TRBV14 to TRBJ1-6; 9 nucleotides line up with TRBD1. The TCR comes from an adult with COVID-19. The sample taken for sequencing was memory CD4+ T cells from PBMCs. CDR3 DNA: TGTGCCAGCAGCCAATCCGGGACAGGGATGGGATTATATAATTCACCCCTCCACTTT. This encodes CASSQSGTGMGLYNSPLHF.